The 28 T cell receptor beta chains below come from one sample, sequenced in a study of immune cell composition in non-small cell lung cancer. Clones were read by immunoSEQ multiplex PCR, and TCRdb kept only the in-frame ones, dropping some. Of 15,000 or so clones in the sample, 55% to 75% were seen once. The sequenced material came from lung tumor tissue. These receptors were collected from a human donor with non-small cell lung cancer.

The chain joins TRBV5-1 to TRBJ2-3; no clear D. The CDR3 is 12 residues long. Germline V gives CDR1 SGHRS, CDR2 YFSETQ. Trimming cost V 1 base and J 3 bases, with 3 bases left between them. CDR3 in DNA: TGCGCCAGCAGCTTGACTACAGATACGCAGTATTTT. Translated, it gives CASSLTTDTQYF.

The chain uses TRBV19 and TRBJ2-7; 9 bases align to TRBD1. The CDR3 totals 15 residues. Trimming at V came to 8 bases and at J to 2 bases, leaving 10 bases not matched to a gene. In germline, CDR1 is LNHDA, CDR2 SQIVND (reference sequence). DNA for the CDR3: TGTGCCAGTGGTGACCGGGACAGGGCCCCCTACGAGCAGTACTTC. It translates to CASGDRDRAPYEQYF.

This sequence joins TRBV9 and TRBJ2-1; the match to TRBD2 covers 16 bases. The CDR3 has 17 residues. The V and J ends lost 0 bases and 7 bases, in that order; junction bases with no gene match: 4. The germline CDR1 and CDR2 sequences are SGDLS and YYNGEE. DNA of the CDR3: TGTGCCAGCAGCGTAGCTGGGACTAGCGGGGGGGCTAATGAGCAGTTCTTC. This sequence encodes CASSVAGTSGGANEQFF.

This chain joins TRBV6-5 and TRBJ1-2; 8 bases map to TRBD1. CDR3 length equals 15 residues. V lost 4 bases, J lost 5 bases, and 9 bases stayed unmatched. Germline V gene sequence: CDR1 MNHEY, CDR2 SVGAGI. CDR3 DNA sequence: TGTGCCAGCAGTTTACTCAGACAGGGGAGATATGGCTACACCTTC. Translating gives CASSLLRQGRYGYTF.

In this sample, this clone turned up once. V and J are TRBV9 and TRBJ2-1; 13 nucleotides match TRBD2. This CDR3 spans 16 amino acids. With V trimmed by 4 bases and J by 9 bases, 10 bases remained unmatched. Germline assignment: CDR1 SGDLS and CDR2 YYNGEE. The CDR3 coding sequence is TGTGCCAGCAGCCCTGGGGCGGGACTAGCGGGGAGTGAGCAGTTCTTC. This translates into CASSPGAGLAGSEQFF.

A word on this clone: At one boundary the junction diverges from the germline segment, which might be a read error. The chain combines TRBV9 with TRBJ1-2; the D is unclear. Germline values: CDR1 SGDLS, CDR2 YYNGEE. CDR3 size: 14 residues. CDR3 in amino acids: CASSVVGSDYGYIF. CDR3 in DNA: TGTGCCAGCAGCGTGGTAGGGAGTGACTATGGCTACATCTTC.

The J gene is TRBJ1-5, the V gene TRBV5-1; D might be TRBD1 (6 bases). V lost 2 bases to trimming and J lost 7 bases, with 16 bases between them. The CDR3 contains 15 residues. Germline lookup yields CDR1 SGHRS and CDR2 YFSETQ. CDR3 protein: CASSFSSGAGQPQHF. In DNA form, the CDR3 reads TGCGCCAGCAGCTTTTCATCAGGGGCCGGCCAGCCCCAGCATTTT.

The rearrangement links TRBV4-1 to TRBJ1-4; no clear D. With 4 bases removed from V and 5 bases from J, the gap between germline ends came to 11 bases. The CDR3 extends over 14 amino acids. Germline CDR1 and CDR2: MGHRA and YSYEKL. This CDR3 reads CASSRRQQNEKLFF. DNA of the CDR3: TGCGCCAGCAGCCGTCGACAACAGAATGAAAAACTGTTTTTT.

The V and J genes are TRBV29-1 and TRBJ1-1, with D maybe TRBD1 (5 bases). The CDR3 extends over 14 amino acids. The germline V and J ends were trimmed by 2 bases and 4 bases, with 14 bases remaining between them. In germline, CDR1 is SQVTM, CDR2 ANQGSEA. The CDR3 DNA reads as TGCAGCGTTGAATCGGTAAGCGGGGGCACTGAAGCTTTCTTT. The encoded protein is CSVESVSGGTEAFF.

The chain employs TRBV29-1 and TRBJ2-7; TRBD1 aligns across 9 bases. This CDR3 has 15 residues. V lost 1 base, J lost 0 bases, and 4 bases stayed unmatched. Germline V lookup: CDR1 SQVTM, CDR2 ANQGSEA. CDR3 sequence: CSVEGGQGPSYEQYF. CDR3 DNA sequence: TGCAGCGTTGAAGGGGGACAGGGACCCTCCTACGAGCAGTACTTC.

This clone was seen only a few times. The rearrangement uses TRBV7-8 and TRBJ2-2; D gene unclear. Germline CDR1 SGHVS, CDR2 FQNEAQ. The CDR3 sequence is 12 residues long. The ends were cut back, 5 bases at V and 8 bases at J, with 9 bases in the middle. The CDR3 coding sequence is TGTGCCAGCAGCAAACCGACAGGGGAGCTGTTTTTT. This sequence encodes CASSKPTGELFF.

The CDR3 loop is CASSSWTGATYNEQFF. The CDR3 DNA reads TGTGCCAGCAGCTCCTGGACAGGGGCTACCTACAATGAGCAGTTCTTC. The chain links TRBV7-2 to TRBJ2-1; TRBD1 matches 9 bases. Germline CDR1 and CDR2: SGHTA and FQGNSA. The CDR3 consists of 16 residues. Trimming took 4 bases from V and 2 from J; bases not matched to a gene: 6.

J is TRBJ1-5 and V is TRBV27; D gene ambiguous. Deletions cut 7 bases from V and 2 bases from J, with 6 bases between. There are 12 residues in the CDR3. Germline loops: CDR1 MNHEY, CDR2 SMNVEV (reference sequence). The CDR3 DNA reads TGTGCCAGCACCACGGGCAATCAGCCCCAGCATTTT. The encoded protein is CASTTGNQPQHF.

The CDR3 spells CASSPHPRDYEQYF. CDR3 in DNA: TGTGCCAGCAGCCCCCACCCCCGGGACTACGAGCAGTACTTC. The rearrangement links TRBV9 to TRBJ2-7; maybe TRBD2 (5 bases). Germline loops: CDR1 SGDLS, CDR2 YYNGEE. Trimming shortened V by 4 bases and J by 3 bases, and 14 bases separated the two germline ends. The CDR3 consists of 14 residues.

The chain uses TRBV27 and TRBJ2-4; 9 bases line up with TRBD1. V lost 6 bases, J lost 1 base, and 7 bases stayed unmatched. In germline, CDR1 is MNHEY, CDR2 SMNVEV (reference sequence). This CDR3 has 16 residues. Written as DNA, the CDR3 is TGTGCCAGCAGCCTTACAGGGGGCTTGGCCAAAAACATTCAGTACTTC. Translated: CASSLTGGLAKNIQYF.

This clone was observed a single time. The chain recombines TRBV18 with TRBJ2-1, with TRBD2 matching over 10 bases. Germline CDR1 is KGHSH and CDR2 is LQKENI. V shed 3 bases and J 6 bases; nucleotides not matched to a gene: 5. The CDR3 loop spans 15 amino acids. CDR3 nucleotides: TGTGCCAGCTCACCTTCCATAGCGGGGGGCAATGAGCAGTTCTTC. It codes for CASSPSIAGGNEQFF. Based on the CDR3 plus reference TRBV18 and TRBJ2-1, the full variable domain is NAGVMQNPRHLVRRRGQEARLRCSPMKGHSHVYWYRQLPEEGLKFMVYLQKENIIDESGMPKERFSAEFPKEGPSILRIQQVVRGDSAAYFCASSPSIAGGNEQFFGPGTRLTVL.

The chain couples TRBV4-3 to TRBJ2-5; TRBD1 aligns across 10 bases. V lost 1 base and J lost 11; bases outside the gene matches: 7. The CDR3 runs 14 residues. The germline V gene encodes CDR1 LGHNA and CDR2 YSLEER. CDR3 protein: CASSQGQGAEEQYF. The CDR3, as DNA: TGCGCCAGCAGCCAAGGACAGGGGGCGGAGGAGCAGTACTTC.

J is TRBJ1-1 and V is TRBV6-5; possible D gene TRBD1, 5 bases. V was trimmed by 4 bases and J by 4 bases, leaving 13 bases between them. This CDR3 comprises 14 residues. CDR1 is MNHEY and CDR2 is SVGAGI in the germline V gene. CDR3 nucleotides: TGTGCCAGCAGTTTCAGGGTGGACGGCACTGAAGCTTTCTTT. Amino acid sequence: CASSFRVDGTEAFF.

The genes are TRBV7-2 and TRBJ1-1; D is uncertain. Germline CDR1 is SGHTA and CDR2 is FQGNSA. The CDR3 spans 12 residues. Deletions cut 1 base from V and 4 bases from J, with 4 bases between. CDR3 DNA: TGTGCCAGCAGCTTAGGAGCCACTGAAGCTTTCTTT. Residues: CASSLGATEAFF. The full variable domain, completed using reference TRBV7-2 and TRBJ1-1, is GAGVSQSPSNKVTEKGKDVELRCDPISGHTALYWYRQSLGQGLEFLIYFQGNSAPDKSGLPSDRFSAERTGGSVSTLTIQRTQQEDSAVYLCASSLGATEAFFGQGTRLTVV.

The chain links TRBV7-9 to TRBJ2-5; tentatively, D is TRBD2 (6 bases). The germline V and J ends were trimmed by 1 base and 1 base, with 10 bases remaining between them. Germline V gene sequence: CDR1 SEHNR, CDR2 FQNEAQ (reference sequence). CDR3 length equals 15 residues. The CDR3 spells CASSLGMGGQETQYF. For the CDR3, the DNA is TGTGCCAGCAGCTTAGGAATGGGGGGCCAAGAGACCCAGTACTTC.

The count of this clone is one. The chain carries TRBV6-6 and TRBJ1-2, with TRBD1 as a possible D gene (6 bases). V was clipped by 6 bases and J by 7 bases, with 12 bases between them. Germline V gene sequence: CDR1 MNHNY, CDR2 SVGAGI (reference sequence). The CDR3 runs 12 residues. CDR3 residues: CASRLGGGGYTF. The CDR3 region has the DNA TGTGCCAGCAGACTAGGGGGTGGTGGCTACACCTTC.

This chain uses TRBV7-3 with TRBJ2-2; D is unresolved. This CDR3 is built from 12 residues. Deletions cut 4 bases from V and 3 bases from J, with 3 bases between. Looked up from germline, CDR1 is SGHTA and CDR2 is FQGTGA. DNA for the CDR3: TGTGCCAGCAGCTCAGACACCGGGGAGCTGTTTTTT. Protein sequence: CASSSDTGELFF. The entire variable domain, with the rest obtained from reference TRBV7-3 and TRBJ2-2, is as follows: GAGVSQTPSNKVTEKGKYVELRCDPISGHTALYWYRQSLGQGPEFLIYFQGTGAADDSGLPNDRFFAVRPEGSVSTLKIQRTERGDSAVYLCASSSDTGELFFGEGSRLTVL.

This clone was picked up one time. The J gene is TRBJ2-1, the V gene TRBV15, with 8 nucleotides matching TRBD2. The CDR3 loop spans 16 amino acids. In germline, CDR1 is LNHNV, CDR2 YYDKDF (reference sequence). V dropped 3 bases and J dropped 1; count of bases not matched to a gene: 5. DNA of the CDR3: TGTGCCACCAGCAGCGGGGGGGCCGGGTCCTACAATGAGCAGTTCTTC. Translating it yields CATSSGGAGSYNEQFF. The full variable domain, its missing parts supplied by reference TRBV15 and TRBJ2-1, is DAMVIQNPRYQVTQFGKPVTLSCSQTLNHNVMYWYQQKSSQAPKLLFHYYDKDFNNEADTPDNFQSRRPNTSFCFLDIRSPGLGDTAMYLCATSSGGAGSYNEQFFGPGTRLTVL.

This clone is categorized as medium-sized. The genes are TRBV4-3 and TRBJ2-3; D not certain. Germline CDR1 LGHNA, CDR2 YSLEER. Deletions cut 4 bases from V and 6 bases from J, with 8 bases between. The CDR3 is made up of 12 amino acids. The CDR3 region has the DNA TGCGCCAGCAGCCCGACCGGGGATACGCAGTATTTT. This codes for CASSPTGDTQYF.

This chain links TRBV5-4 with TRBJ2-2, with D maybe TRBD1 (5 bases). Germline lookup yields CDR1 SGHNT and CDR2 YYREEE (reference sequence). This CDR3 has 13 residues. V gave up 4 bases and J gave up 7 bases, with 11 bases separating them. The CDR3 sequence: CASSPDTFGELFF. The DNA of the CDR3 is TGTGCCAGCAGCCCGGACACTTTCGGGGAGCTGTTTTTT.

Here the CDR3 reads CASSQGYGGGQADTQYF. The CDR3 DNA reads TGTGCCAGCAGCCAAGGGTATGGCGGGGGGCAGGCAGATACGCAGTATTTT. The chain is built from TRBV4-2 and TRBJ2-3; 8 bases match TRBD2. Germline V CDR1 and CDR2: LGHNA, YNFKEQ. J was trimmed by 4 bases and V by 1 base; bases with no gene match: 10. The CDR3 extends over 17 amino acids.

This sequence joins TRBV4-2 and TRBJ1-2, with 7 bases identical to TRBD1. This CDR3 comprises 13 residues. The junction had 6 bases not matched to a gene; V was cut back by 3 bases and J by 8 bases. Germline lookup yields CDR1 LGHNA and CDR2 YNFKEQ. This chain's CDR3 is CASSQRAGGGYTF. DNA of the CDR3: TGTGCCAGCAGCCAGAGGGCAGGGGGAGGCTACACCTTC.

The chain is built from TRBV11-2 and TRBJ2-7; D is uncertain. Looked up from germline, CDR1 is SGHAT and CDR2 is FQNNGV. Trimming took 5 bases from V and 6 from J, leaving 14 bases between them. This CDR3 region has 13 residues. The CDR3 DNA sequence: TGTGCCAGCAGCGAAGGAACACGGAGCGAGCAGTACTTC. Its translation: CASSEGTRSEQYF.